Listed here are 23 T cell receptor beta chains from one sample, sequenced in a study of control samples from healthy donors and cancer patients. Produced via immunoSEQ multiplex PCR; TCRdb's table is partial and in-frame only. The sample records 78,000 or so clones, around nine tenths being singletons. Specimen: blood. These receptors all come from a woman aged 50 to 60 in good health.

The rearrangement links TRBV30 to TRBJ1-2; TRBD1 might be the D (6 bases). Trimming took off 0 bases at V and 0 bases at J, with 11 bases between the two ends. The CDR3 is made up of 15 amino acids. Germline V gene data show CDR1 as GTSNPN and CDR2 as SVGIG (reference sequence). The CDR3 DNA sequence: TGTGCCTGGAGTGTACAGGGCAGGCCTAACTATGGCTACACCTTC. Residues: CAWSVQGRPNYGYTF. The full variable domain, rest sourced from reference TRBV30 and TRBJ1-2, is SQTIHQWPATLVQPVGSPLSLECTVEGTSNPNLYWYRQAAGRGLQLLFYSVGIGQISSEVPQNLSASRPQDRQFILSSKKLLLSDSGFYLCAWSVQGRPNYGYTFGSGTRLTVV.

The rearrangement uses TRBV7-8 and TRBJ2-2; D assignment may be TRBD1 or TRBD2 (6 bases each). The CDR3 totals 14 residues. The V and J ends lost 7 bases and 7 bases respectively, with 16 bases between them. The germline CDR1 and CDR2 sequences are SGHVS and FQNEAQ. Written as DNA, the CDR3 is TGTGCCAGCAACCAGGAGGGGGGAAACGGGGAGCTGTTTTTT. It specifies CASNQEGGNGELFF.

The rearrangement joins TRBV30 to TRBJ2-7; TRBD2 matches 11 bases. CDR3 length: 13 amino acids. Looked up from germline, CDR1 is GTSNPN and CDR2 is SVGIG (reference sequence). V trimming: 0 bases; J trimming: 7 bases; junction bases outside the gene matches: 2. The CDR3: CAWSVTSGGEQYF. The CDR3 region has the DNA TGTGCCTGGAGTGTAACTAGCGGGGGAGAGCAGTACTTC.

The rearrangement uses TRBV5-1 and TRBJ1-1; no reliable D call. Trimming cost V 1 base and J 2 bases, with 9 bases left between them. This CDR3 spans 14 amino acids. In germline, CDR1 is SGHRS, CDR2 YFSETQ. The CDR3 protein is CASSLQADNTEAFF. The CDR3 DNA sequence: TGCGCCAGCAGCTTGCAAGCCGATAACACTGAAGCTTTCTTT.

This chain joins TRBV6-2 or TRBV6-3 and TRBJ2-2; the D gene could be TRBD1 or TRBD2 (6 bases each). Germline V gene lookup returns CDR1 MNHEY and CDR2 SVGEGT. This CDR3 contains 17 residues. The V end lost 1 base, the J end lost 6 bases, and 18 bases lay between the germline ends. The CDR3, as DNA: TGTGCCAGCAGTTACTTAACCAGGGGAGGACAACCCGGGGAGCTGTTTTTT. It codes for CASSYLTRGGQPGELFF.

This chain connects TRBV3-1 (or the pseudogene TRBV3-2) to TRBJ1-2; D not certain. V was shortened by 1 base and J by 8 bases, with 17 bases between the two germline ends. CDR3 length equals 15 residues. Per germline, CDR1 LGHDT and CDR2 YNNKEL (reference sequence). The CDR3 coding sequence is TGTGCCAGCAGCCAAGTTTCTAGGAAGTATATGGGCTACACCTTC. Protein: CASSQVSRKYMGYTF.

CDR3 sequence: CASSLISDEQFF. The CDR3 bases are TGTGCCAGCAGCTTAATTAGTGATGAGCAGTTCTTC. The gene calls are TRBV7-2 and TRBJ2-1; D is unclear. Germline lookup yields CDR1 SGHTA and CDR2 FQGNSA. V was clipped by 2 bases and J by 8 bases, with 7 bases between them. This CDR3 spans 12 amino acids.

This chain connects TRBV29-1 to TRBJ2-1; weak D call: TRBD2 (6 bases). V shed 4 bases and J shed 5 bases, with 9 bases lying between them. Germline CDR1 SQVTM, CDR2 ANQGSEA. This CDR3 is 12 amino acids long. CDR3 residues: CSVGDLNNEQFF. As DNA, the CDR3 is TGCAGCGTTGGGGACTTAAACAATGAGCAGTTCTTC.

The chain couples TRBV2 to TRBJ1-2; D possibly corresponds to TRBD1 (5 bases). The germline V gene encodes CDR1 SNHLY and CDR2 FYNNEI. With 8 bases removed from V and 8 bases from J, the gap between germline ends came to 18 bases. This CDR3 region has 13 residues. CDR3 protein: CASARDPLEGYTF. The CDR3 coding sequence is TGTGCCAGCGCTAGGGACCCCCTGGAGGGCTACACCTTC.

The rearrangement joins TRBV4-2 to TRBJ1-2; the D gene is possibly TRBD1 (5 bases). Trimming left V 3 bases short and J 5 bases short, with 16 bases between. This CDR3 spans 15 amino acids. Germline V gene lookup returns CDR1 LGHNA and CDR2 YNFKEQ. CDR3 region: CASSQMGGRIYGYTF. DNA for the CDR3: TGTGCCAGCAGCCAGATGGGGGGACGGATTTATGGCTACACCTTC.

The CDR3 spells CASSELGRGNTIYF. The CDR3 DNA is TGTGCCAGCAGTGAATTGGGCAGGGGAAACACCATATATTTT. The V call is TRBV2, the J call TRBJ1-3; D gene uncertain. The CDR3 is 14 amino acids. Trimming removed 2 bases at V and 4 bases at J, with 9 bases between. The germline gives CDR1 SNHLY, CDR2 FYNNEI.

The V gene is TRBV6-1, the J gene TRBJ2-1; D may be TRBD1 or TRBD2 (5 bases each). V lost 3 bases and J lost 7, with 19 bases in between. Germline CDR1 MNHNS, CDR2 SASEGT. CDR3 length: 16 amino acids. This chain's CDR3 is CASSDTGTSSGNEQFF. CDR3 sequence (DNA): TGTGCCAGCAGTGACACCGGGACCTCGTCGGGGAATGAGCAGTTCTTC.

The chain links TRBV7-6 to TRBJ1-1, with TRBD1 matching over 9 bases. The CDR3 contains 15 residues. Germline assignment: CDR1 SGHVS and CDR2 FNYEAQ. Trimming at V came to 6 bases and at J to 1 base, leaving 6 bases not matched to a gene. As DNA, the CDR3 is TGTGCCAGCAGTTGGCCGGGACAGGGGAACACTGAAGCTTTCTTT. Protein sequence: CASSWPGQGNTEAFF.

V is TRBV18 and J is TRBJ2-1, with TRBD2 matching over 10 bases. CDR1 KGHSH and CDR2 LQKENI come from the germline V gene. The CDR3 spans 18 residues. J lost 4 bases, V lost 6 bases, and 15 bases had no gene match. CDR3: CASSQNADSGGTYNEQFF. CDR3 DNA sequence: TGTGCCAGCTCGCAAAACGCTGATAGCGGGGGGACTTACAATGAGCAGTTCTTC.

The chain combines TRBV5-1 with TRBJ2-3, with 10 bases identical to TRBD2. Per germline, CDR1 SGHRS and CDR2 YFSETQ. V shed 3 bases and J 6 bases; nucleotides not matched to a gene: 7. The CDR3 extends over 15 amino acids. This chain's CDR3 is CASSSPAGGWDTQYF. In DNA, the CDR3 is TGCGCCAGCAGCTCCCCAGCGGGGGGGTGGGATACGCAGTATTTT.

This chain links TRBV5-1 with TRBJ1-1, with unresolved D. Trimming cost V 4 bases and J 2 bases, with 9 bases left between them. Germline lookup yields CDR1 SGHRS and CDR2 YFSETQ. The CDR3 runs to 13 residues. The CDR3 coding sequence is TGCGCCAGCAGCGGGGAGGGTAACACTGAAGCTTTCTTT. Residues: CASSGEGNTEAFF.

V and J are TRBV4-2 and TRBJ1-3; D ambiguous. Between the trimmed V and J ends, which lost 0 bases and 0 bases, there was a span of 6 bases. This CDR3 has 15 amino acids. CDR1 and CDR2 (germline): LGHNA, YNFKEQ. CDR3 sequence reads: CASSQDPFSGNTIYF. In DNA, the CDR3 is TGTGCCAGCAGCCAAGACCCTTTCTCTGGAAACACCATATATTTT.

CDR3 residues: CASSLGDRRGNTIYF. CDR3 DNA: TGCGCCAGCAGCTTGGGGGACAGGAGGGGAAACACCATATATTTT. The gene calls are TRBV5-1 and TRBJ1-3; the match to TRBD1 covers 8 bases. V was clipped by 0 bases and J by 4 bases; unmatched bases: 3. This CDR3 spans 15 amino acids. Germline V gene lookup returns CDR1 SGHRS and CDR2 YFSETQ.

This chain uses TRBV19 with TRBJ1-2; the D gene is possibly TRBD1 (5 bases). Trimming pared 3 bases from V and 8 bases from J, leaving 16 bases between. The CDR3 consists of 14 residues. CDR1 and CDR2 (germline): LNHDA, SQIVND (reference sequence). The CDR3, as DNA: TGTGCCAGTAGTATGGGACGGCCGGAGGTGGGCTACACCTTC. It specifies CASSMGRPEVGYTF.

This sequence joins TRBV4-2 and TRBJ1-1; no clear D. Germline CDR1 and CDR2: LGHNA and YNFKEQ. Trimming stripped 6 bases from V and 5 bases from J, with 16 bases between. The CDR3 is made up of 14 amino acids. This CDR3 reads CASSRKDIKTEAFF. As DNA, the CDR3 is TGTGCCAGCAGTCGCAAAGACATAAAAACTGAAGCTTTCTTT.

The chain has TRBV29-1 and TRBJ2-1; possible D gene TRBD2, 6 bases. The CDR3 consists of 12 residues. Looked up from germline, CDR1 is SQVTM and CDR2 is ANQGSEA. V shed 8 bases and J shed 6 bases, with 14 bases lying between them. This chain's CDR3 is CSLGGLGNEQFF. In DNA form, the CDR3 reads TGCAGCCTTGGGGGGTTGGGCAATGAGCAGTTCTTC.

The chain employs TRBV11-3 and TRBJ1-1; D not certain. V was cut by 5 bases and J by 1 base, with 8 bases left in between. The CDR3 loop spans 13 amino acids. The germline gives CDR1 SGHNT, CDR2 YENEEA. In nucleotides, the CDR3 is TGTGCCAGCAGCCGGCGGGCGAACACTGAAGCTTTCTTT. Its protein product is CASSRRANTEAFF.

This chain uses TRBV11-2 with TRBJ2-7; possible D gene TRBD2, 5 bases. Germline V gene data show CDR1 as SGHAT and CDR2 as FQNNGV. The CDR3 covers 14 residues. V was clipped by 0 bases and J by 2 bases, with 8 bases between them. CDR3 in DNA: TGTGCCAGCAGCTTAGATCTCGGGGCCTACGAGCAGTACTTC. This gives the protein CASSLDLGAYEQYF. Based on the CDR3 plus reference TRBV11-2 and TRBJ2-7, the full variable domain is EAGVAQSPRYKIIEKRQSVAFWCNPISGHATLYWYQQILGQGPKLLIQFQNNGVVDDSQLPKDRFSAERLKGVDSTLKIQPAKLEDSAVYLCASSLDLGAYEQYFGPGTRLTVT.